This note documents a single T cell receptor beta chain sequence. Its antigen has not been determined. There are no base qualities to consult, and no much larger clone falls within one base. Each collaborating institution followed its own protocols to collect whole blood in K2EDTA tubes. Collaborator samples were shipped for TCRbeta analysis as frozen whole blood, isolated PBMCs, or DNA extracted from either sample type. TCRbeta CDR3 regions were amplified from genomic DNA using the immunoSEQ Assay, a bias-controlled multiplex PCR. The study's processing was this. Within the assay, amplification of reference gene primers was used to estimate how many nucleated cells each sample contained. To quantify the absolute abundance of each unique TCRbeta CDR3 rearrangement, sequence reads were collapsed and filtered. For each sample, productive Simpson clonality was calculated by taking the square root of Simpson's diversity index across productive rearrangements. Sourced from immuneACCESS, this table was stored by TCRdb with only in-frame sequences that have V and J called. A share of the clones is absent; for the studies checked, an unresolved V gene accounts for under half, and the remainder has no known explanation. Clone size and the V and J calls come from that table; the DNA yielded D and trimming. For this sample the table gives fewer than 300,000 clones, of which around 86% were detected only once. The ten biggest clones cover about 2.9% of the sample.

The data originate from a study of blood T cell repertoires in COVID-19 (dated by TCRdb to the early 2020s). Study-wide context: Collaborator samples came from the United States, Italy and Spain and covered acute and convalescent phases of COVID-19. The prospective study material was composed of cDNA or gDNA derived from T cells, B-cell-depleted T cells, or PBMCs. Subjects who had been exposed to COVID-19, were actively infected with it, or had recovered from it provided the deeply sampled blood TCRbeta repertoires that made up the dataset. The repertoires were released in a freely available public database intended as a resource for research on the immune response to SARS-CoV-2. Samples were obtained from the ongoing ImmuneRACE study (first 160 participants) and from 1,200 or so subjects provided by 6 global collaborators. The sample metadata nearly always contained a de-identified subject ID, COVID-19 status, age in years and sex. Where available, HLA class I and class II types were obtained from metadata supplied by the sample provider rather than from assay-based typing. Paper-wide results and their limitations: How much clinical and demographic metadata was included differed by source and by participant, and the metadata was provided uncurated.

Including cysteine and phenylalanine, the CDR3 has 12 amino acids. Only the CDR3 DNA is retained, 36 bases long and in frame from the first base. Via the germline V gene, CDR1 is SNHLY and CDR2 FYNNEI. V sheds 5 bases and J sheds 4 bases, leaving 8 bases between their ends. This receptor was obtained from a woman aged 60-75 years with active or convalescent COVID-19. Sequenced input: peripheral blood. This chain joins TRBV2 to TRBJ2-5; no confident D gene assignment can be made. The CDR3 amino acid sequence is: CASSSRGETQYF. In nucleotide form, the sequence is TGTGCCAGCAGTTCTCGAGGAGAGACCCAGTACTTC.